These 9 T cell receptor beta chains were all obtained from the same sample, sequenced in a study of blood T cell repertoires in COVID-19. The method was immunoSEQ multiplex PCR; TCRdb's version includes in-frame clones alone and lacks a portion of them. Of hundreds of thousands of clones in the sample, 70% to 90% were seen once. What was sequenced was peripheral blood. The receptor source for this set is a man younger than 35 with active or convalescent COVID-19.

This rearrangement joins TRBV2 to TRBJ1-5; 9 nucleotides agree with TRBD1. The V segment lost 1 base and the J segment 7 bases; nucleotides outside the gene matches: 2. CDR3 length: 14 residues. Germline V gene lookup returns CDR1 SNHLY and CDR2 FYNNEI. The CDR3 spells CASSEGQGEQPQHF. Written as DNA, the CDR3 is TGTGCCAGCAGTGAAGGACAGGGGGAACAGCCCCAGCATTTT.

This clone was recorded only once. The V gene is TRBV30, the J gene TRBJ2-1; 13 bases agree with TRBD2. J was trimmed by 0 bases and V by 2 bases; bases with no gene match: 10. The length of the CDR3 is 19 residues. Germline V gene sequence: CDR1 GTSNPN, CDR2 SVGIG (reference sequence). The CDR3 coding sequence is TGTGCCTGGAGTTCCCCGGGACTAGCGGGACCCAGCTCCTACAATGAGCAGTTCTTC. Protein: CAWSSPGLAGPSSYNEQFF.

The chain combines TRBV29-1 with TRBJ2-1; tentative D call: TRBD2 (6 bases). Germline-derived CDR1 and CDR2 are SQVTM and ANQGSEA. Trimming took 4 bases from V and 7 from J, leaving 11 bases between them. This CDR3 has 12 residues. Here the CDR3 reads CSVGGGGNEQFF. In DNA form, the CDR3 reads TGCAGCGTTGGCGGAGGAGGGAATGAGCAGTTCTTC.

This chain links TRBV28 with TRBJ2-7; 10 nucleotides line up with TRBD1. Germline V gene data show CDR1 as MDHEN and CDR2 as SYDVKM. Trimming removed 4 bases from V and 3 bases from J; junction bases left unmatched: 6. The CDR3 is made up of 15 amino acids. The CDR3 region has the DNA TGTGCCAGCAGTTCGGCCGGGACAGGGGACTACGAGCAGTACTTC. This translates into CASSSAGTGDYEQYF.

This chain links TRBV19 with TRBJ2-1; the match to TRBD2 covers 12 bases. The CDR3 consists of 23 residues. J was trimmed by 4 bases and V by 8 bases; bases with no gene match: 30. Germline V gene lookup returns CDR1 LNHDA and CDR2 SQIVND (reference sequence). CDR3 sequence (DNA): TGTGCCAGTTACCGAAGCCAGGAAGGGGACAACAGACTAGCGGGAGAGTTATACAATGAGCAGTTCTTC. Its translation: CASYRSQEGDNRLAGELYNEQFF.

This CDR3 reads CASSLGRGGVETQYF. The CDR3 coding sequence is TGTGCCAGCAGCTTAGGAAGGGGCGGGGTGGAGACCCAGTACTTC. The chain joins TRBV13 to TRBJ2-5; a weak D match, TRBD2 (6 bases). V gave up 0 bases and J gave up 5 bases, with 13 bases separating them. The CDR3 consists of 15 residues. CDR1 is PRHDT and CDR2 is FYEKMQ in the germline V gene (reference sequence).

The chain couples TRBV9 to TRBJ2-2; D gene uncertain. Trimming pared 6 bases from V and 5 bases from J, leaving 11 bases between. The CDR3 is 13 residues long. Germline lookup yields CDR1 SGDLS and CDR2 YYNGEE. The CDR3 nucleotides read TGTGCCAGCAAGGCGGTTTGGACCGGGGAGCTGTTTTTT. Translating gives CASKAVWTGELFF. The whole variable domain, filled in from reference TRBV9 and TRBJ2-2, reads DSGVTQTPKHLITATGQRVTLRCSPRSGDLSVYWYQQSLDQGLQFLIQYYNGEERAKGNILERFSAQQFPDLHSELNLSSLELGDSALYFCASKAVWTGELFFGEGSRLTVL.

In nucleotides, the CDR3 is TGTGCCAGCAGTTACTCGGGACTGTCCTATGGCTACACCTTC. Its protein is CASSYSGLSYGYTF. V is TRBV6-5 and J is TRBJ1-2, with D possibly being TRBD1 (5 bases). Trimming cost V 0 bases and J 4 bases, with 9 bases left between them. The CDR3 extends over 14 amino acids. From germline, CDR1 is MNHEY and CDR2 SVGAGI.

The chain carries TRBV5-6 and TRBJ1-4; D perhaps matches TRBD1 (6 bases). V lost 4 bases and J lost 3, with 13 bases in between. The CDR3 loop spans 15 amino acids. Looked up from germline, CDR1 is SGHDT and CDR2 is YYEEEE. This chain's CDR3 is CASSNRGGSNEKLFF. The CDR3 region has the DNA TGTGCCAGCAGCAACCGAGGGGGATCTAATGAAAAACTGTTTTTT. The full variable domain, completed using reference TRBV5-6 and TRBJ1-4, is DAGVTQSPTHLIKTRGQQVTLRCSPKSGHDTVSWYQQALGQGPQFIFQYYEEEERQRGNFPDRFSGHQFPNYSSELNVNALLLGDSALYLCASSNRGGSNEKLFFGSGTQLSVL.